What follows describes a single TCR beta chain. The target antigen is unknown. From germline, CDR1 is MDHEN and CDR2 SYDVKM. CDR3 length: 12 residues. J lost 8 bases, V lost 9 bases, and 9 bases had no gene match. The sequenced template was cDNA made from the entire isolated RNA. Data came from immunoSEQ multiplex PCR; TCRdb stores just in-frame clones and leaves some out. The sample includes under 150,000 clones, under 60% of them seen just once. These data originate in a study of beta chain features in type 1 diabetes. The wider study: Examination spanned approximately 110 million sorted cells from all samples. Whole-study results and caveats: The study notes PCR might favor shorter templates equally in patients and controls. Shorter TCRB CDR3s, moderately but significantly so, marked every one of the four CD4+ subsets in Type 1 diabetes patients. Individuals with type 1 diabetes displayed fewer insertions and more deletions at VDJ junctions.

This clonotype was sampled from a man between 18 and 35 years old in good health. This rearrangement joins TRBV28 to TRBJ1-1; 7 nucleotides agree with TRBD1. Sequenced sample: Tregs from blood. The CDR3 bases are TGTGCCAGTACCAGGGGGACGGGGGAAGCTTTCTTT. Translating it yields CASTRGTGEAFF.